This T cell receptor (beta chain) originates from a study of identical twins. A single record per CDR3 protein comes from TCRdb applying MiXCR to the 5' RACE reads. This sample has a few hundred thousand distinct CDR3 sequences, with approximately 8.6% found just once. CDR3 length: 15 amino acids. Per germline, CDR1 KGHSH and CDR2 LQKENI. The germline V and J ends were trimmed by 6 bases and 1 base, with 12 bases remaining between them. This sample was shared with a second study, whose subject was yellow fever vaccine responses in identical twins.

The chain carries TRBV18 and TRBJ2-2; D is ambiguous. Sequenced sample: CD8+ T cells sorted from blood. The sequence derives from a woman aged 18-29 years in good health. This CDR3 reads CASSPSSLNTGELFF. The CDR3 region has the DNA TGTGCCAGCTCCCCGTCCTCCCTGAACACCGGGGAGCTGTTTTTT.